This T cell receptor (beta chain) was captured by sequencing in a study of graft-versus-host responses after intestinal transplantation (dated by TCRdb to about 2021). About the investigation overall: The transplants that recipients got were multivisceral, liver-intestinal, or isolated intestinal. Alloreactive clones were identified by sequencing pre-transplant mixed lymphocyte reaction products and comparing these products with unstimulated pre-transplant donor and recipient T cells. Donor T cell macrochimerism was defined as a peak of at least 4% donor T cells among recipient peripheral blood mononuclear cells. Bulk TCR-beta CDR3 sequencing was used to track graft-versus-host and host-versus-graft alloreactive T cell clones in the graft, circulation and bone marrow after intestinal transplantation. Rather than being sequenced by the commercial service, samples from a few later patients were sequenced in-house on an Illumina MiSeq and processed with MiXCR. Every recipient was given anti-thymocyte globulin induction, followed by about three years of maintenance tacrolimus and steroids. The cohort enrolled some 25 intestinal transplant recipients including one retransplant, and a few patients lacking pretransplant specimens were excluded. Study-wide findings and limitations: The conclusions were limited by the relatively low number and heterogeneity of the intestinal transplant patients. In the allografts of patients with donor T cell macrochimerism, GvH to HvG T cell clonal ratios were high. GvH clones were detected in recipient bone marrow, and some appeared earlier in ileal mucosa or blood, consistent with an intestinal mucosal origin. Early after transplant, peak levels of circulating GvH clones were associated with declines in HvG clones.

According to the study, the label for this sample's time point signals: cells obtained before transplantation from donor or recipient. CD3+CD4+ and CD3+CD8+ populations were FACS-sorted from unstimulated pre-transplant donor and recipient cells taken from spleen or lymph nodes. The germline V and J ends show losses of 0 bases and 5 bases respectively, and no gene match explains 7 bases of the junction. CDR1 and CDR2 were assigned from the germline V gene as SGDLS and YYNGEE. The CDR3 holds 16 amino acids from the cysteine to the phenylalanine. Only the CDR3 DNA is retained, 48 bases long and in frame from the first base. Libraries were built with the immunoSEQ multiplex PCR assay. For most patients, genomic DNA was isolated using the Qiagen DNeasy Blood and Tissue Kit and was shipped frozen to Adaptive Biotechnologies for TCR sequencing. Adaptive Biotechnologies carried out high-throughput TCR-beta CDR3 sequencing of genomic DNA for most patients. The source study handled its data this way. Adaptive's ImmunoSEQ software supplied the TCR sequencing data for 15 to 20 patients, while MiXCR and VDJtools were used to process three other patients. To correct CD4 versus CD8 sorting errors, sequences present in both subsets at a frequency ratio below 5:1 were removed. CDR3 nucleotide sequences shared by donor and recipient were removed because the origin of these sequences could not be assigned. At least 2-fold expansion over unstimulated cells and a minimum CFSE-low frequency of 0.002% (template counts) or 0.001% (read counts) were required for clones to be classified as alloreactive. Clones detected in sequenced pre-transplant spleen, lymph node, or MLR CFSE-low populations of the donor or recipient were defined as mappable. Cumulative frequency of alloreactive clones was calculated as a percentage of all sequences weighted by copy number. This is the immuneACCESS table as TCRdb keeps it, with only in-frame sequences that have V and J called. A part of the clones is gone; compared with another copy, unresolved V genes explain less than half, and the rest is unexplained. V, J and clone size were drawn from that table, and D and trimming were deduced from the DNA. The sample table records roughly 98,000 clones; approximately 95% of these occur just once. The biggest ten clones account for approximately 1.1% of the sample.

To note about this clone: Which antigen it targets is not known. Base qualities are not recorded, but no much larger clone differs from it by a single base.

The sequence was obtained from a human donor who was the organ donor for an intestinal transplant. Sequencing used unstimulated CD8+ T cells sorted from spleen or lymph node cells, obtained before transplant. The V and J genes are TRBV9 and TRBJ2-3, with TRBD2 matching 9 junction bases. For the CDR3, the sequence is CASSVVAGGPGDTQYF. The DNA is TGTGCCAGCAGCGTAGTTGCGGGGGGGCCGGGAGATACGCAGTATTTT.